This T cell receptor beta chain was documented in a study of shared clonotypes between healthy human individuals. V was pared by 5 bases and J by 9 bases, with 5 bases of the junction left unmatched. Germline assignment: CDR1 ENHRY and CDR2 SYGVKD. The CDR3 loop spans 14 amino acids. The material for each subset, its genomic DNA, was split evenly across several immunoSEQ plates. Generated by immunoSEQ multiplex PCR, the TCRdb table keeps only in-frame clones and is missing some. The profile shows roughly 1,800,000 clones, about 95% of them singletons. Overall study findings and caveats: At large depth, rarefaction still showed sorted-subset sequencing to be incomplete.

CD45RO negativity and positive selection for CCR7 defined naive CD8 cells, a population that excluded terminally differentiated effector memory CD45RA+ cells. About this clone: The antigen is not known.

Sequencing used naive CD8+ T cells sorted from blood. The chain is built from TRBV10-3 and TRBJ2-1; TRBD2 agrees at 12 bases. This receptor was identified in a young man in good health. Here the CDR3 DNA reads TGTGCCATCAGTACACCGGGACTAGCGGGTGAGCAGTTCTTC. Its protein is CAISTPGLAGEQFF.